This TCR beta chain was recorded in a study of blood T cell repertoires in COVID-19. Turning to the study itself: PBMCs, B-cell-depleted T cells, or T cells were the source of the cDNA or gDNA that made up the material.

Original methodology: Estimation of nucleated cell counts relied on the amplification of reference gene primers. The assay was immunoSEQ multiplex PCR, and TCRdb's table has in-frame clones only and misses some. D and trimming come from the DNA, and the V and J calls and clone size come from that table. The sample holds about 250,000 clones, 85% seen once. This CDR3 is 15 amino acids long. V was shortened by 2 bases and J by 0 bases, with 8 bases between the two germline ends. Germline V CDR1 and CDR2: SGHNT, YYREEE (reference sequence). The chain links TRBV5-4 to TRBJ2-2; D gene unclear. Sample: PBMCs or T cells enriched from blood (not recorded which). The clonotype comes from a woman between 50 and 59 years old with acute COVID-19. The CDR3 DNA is TGTGCCAGCAGCTTTATAACACCGAACACCGGGGAGCTGTTTTTT. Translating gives CASSFITPNTGELFF.